This T cell receptor beta chain was observed in a study of blood T cell repertoires in COVID-19. In the original analysis: It was from reference gene primer amplification that nucleated cell counts were estimated. Profiled with immunoSEQ multiplex PCR; TCRdb holds only in-frame clones, not every one. V and J calls and clone size are as listed in that table; D and trimming were resolved from the DNA. The sample holds 250,000 to 350,000 clones, 88% seen once. Deletions cut 7 bases from V and 0 bases from J, with 19 bases between. This CDR3 contains 16 residues. Germline V lookup: CDR1 SGHNT, CDR2 YYREEE (reference sequence).

The J gene is TRBJ1-1, the V gene TRBV5-4; tentative D call: TRBD1 (5 bases). The specimen sequenced was PBMCs or T cells enriched from blood (not recorded which). The TCR was taken from a woman aged 60-70 years in a cohort exposed to, infected with or recovered from COVID-19 (not recorded which). DNA for the CDR3: TGTGCCAGCGCTCCCGAACTGACAGCAATGAACACTGAAGCTTTCTTT. Protein sequence: CASAPELTAMNTEAFF.